The clone carrying this TCR beta chain was recorded at least ten times. Trimming cost V 0 bases and J 6 bases, with 9 bases left between them. Germline loops: CDR1 SGHRS, CDR2 YFSETQ. The CDR3 spans 13 residues. The data are from a study of blood T cell repertoires in COVID-19. Background on the study: COVID-19 samples from acute and convalescent phases originated in the United States, Italy and Spain. PBMCs, B-cell-depleted T cells, or T cells provided the cDNA or gDNA that made up the material.

How the authors handled the data: How many nucleated cells were present was estimated from reference gene primer amplification. The repertoire was sequenced with immunoSEQ multiplex PCR; TCRdb's copy has only in-frame clones and lacks some. That table furnishes V, J and clone size, whereas the DNA furnished D and trimming. The sample includes over 150,000 clones, 75% to 85% of them seen just once. The sample taken for sequencing was peripheral blood. The chain recombines TRBV5-1 with TRBJ1-2; perhaps TRBD1 as D (6 bases). This clonotype was sampled from a human donor in a cohort sampled during active COVID-19. The DNA of the CDR3 is TGCGCCAGCAGCTTGGAACAGGGCGATGGCTACACCTTC. Translated: CASSLEQGDGYTF.